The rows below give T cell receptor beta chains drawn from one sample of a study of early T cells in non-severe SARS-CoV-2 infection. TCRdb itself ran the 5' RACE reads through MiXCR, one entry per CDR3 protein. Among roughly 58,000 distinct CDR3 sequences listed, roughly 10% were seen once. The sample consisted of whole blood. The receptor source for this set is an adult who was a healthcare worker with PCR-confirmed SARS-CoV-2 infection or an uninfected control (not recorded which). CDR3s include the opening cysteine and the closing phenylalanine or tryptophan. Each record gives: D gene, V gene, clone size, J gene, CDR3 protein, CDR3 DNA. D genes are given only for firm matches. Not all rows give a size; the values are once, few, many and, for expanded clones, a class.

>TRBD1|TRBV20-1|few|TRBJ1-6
CSARPRTGDNSPLHF
TGCAGTGCTAGACCACGGACAGGCGATAATTCACCCCTCCACTTT
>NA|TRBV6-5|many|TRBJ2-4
CASRADVRGIQYF
TGTGCCAGCAGGGCGGACGTGAGGGGCATTCAGTACTTC
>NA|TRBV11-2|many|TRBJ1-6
CASSFVLNNSPLHF
TGTGCCAGCAGCTTCGTCCTTAATAATTCACCCCTCCACTTT
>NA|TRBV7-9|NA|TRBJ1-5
CASSLIDQPQHF
TGTGCCAGCAGCCTCATTGATCAGCCCCAGCATTTT
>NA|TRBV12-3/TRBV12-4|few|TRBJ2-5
CASSLGVGSDQETQYF
TGTGCCAGCAGTTTAGGAGTGGGGAGCGACCAAGAGACCCAGTACTTC
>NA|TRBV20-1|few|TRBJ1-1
CSARAVGGTEAFF
TGCAGTGCTAGAGCTGTTGGGGGAACTGAAGCTTTCTTT
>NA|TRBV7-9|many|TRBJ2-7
CASSLAGVTQEQYF
TGTGCCAGCAGCTTAGCGGGAGTGACACAGGAGCAGTACTTC
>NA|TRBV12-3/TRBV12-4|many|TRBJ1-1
CASSFRVGTEAFF
TGTGCCAGCAGTTTCAGGGTTGGCACTGAAGCTTTCTTT
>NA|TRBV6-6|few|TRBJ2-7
CASSPGPGVEQYF
TGTGCCAGCAGCCCGGGACCGGGGGTCGAGCAGTACTTC
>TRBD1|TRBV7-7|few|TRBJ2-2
CASSYNPFVSAGTGSGRTGELFF
TGTGCCAGCAGCTACAACCCCTTTGTCTCGGCCGGGACAGGGTCAGGGAGGACCGGGGAGCTGTTTTTT
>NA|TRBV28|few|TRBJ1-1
CASSGPYGTNTEAFF
TGTGCCAGCAGTGGGCCTTATGGGACTAACACTGAAGCTTTCTTT
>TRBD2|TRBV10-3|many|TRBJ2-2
CAISFNSGSNTGELFF
TGTGCCATCAGTTTCAATAGCGGGAGCAACACCGGGGAGCTGTTTTTT
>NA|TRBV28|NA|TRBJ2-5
CASSGTLDRTGETQYF
TGTGCCAGCAGTGGGACCTTGGACCGGACCGGAGAGACCCAGTACTTC
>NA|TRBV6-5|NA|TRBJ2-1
CASSFRRNPYNEQFF
TGTGCCAGCAGTTTCCGGAGGAACCCCTACAATGAGCAGTTCTTC
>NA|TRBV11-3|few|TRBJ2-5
CASSLGPAGTQYF
TGTGCCAGCAGCTTAGGACCTGCCGGGACCCAGTACTTC
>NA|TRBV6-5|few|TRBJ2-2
CASSYFSNTGELFF
TGTGCCAGCAGTTACTTCTCGAACACCGGGGAGCTGTTTTTT
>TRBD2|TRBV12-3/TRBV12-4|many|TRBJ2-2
CASSLVSGRNTGELFF
TGTGCCAGCAGTTTAGTTAGCGGGAGAAACACCGGGGAGCTGTTTTTT
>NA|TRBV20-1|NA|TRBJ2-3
CSANLAGRTDTQYF
TGCAGTGCTAATTTGGCGGGCCGGACAGATACGCAGTATTTT